These T cell receptor beta chains were read from a single sample in a study of human T cells and chemical hapten exposure. TCRdb re-analysed the reads in MiXCR, keeping a single row per CDR3 protein. There are about 120,000 distinct CDR3 sequences in the sample; around 9% occur only once, and 1.1% to 1.5% lies in the top ten. Sequenced input: whole blood. These receptor sequences come from a human donor in good health. Some clones in this sample may be carry-over from other donors' samples. Both conserved end residues are trimmed from each CDR3. Fields, in order: J gene, V gene, CDR3 length, clone size, CDR3 protein. Clone size, where shown, is once, few, many, or a class for clones that have expanded.

J: TRBJ1-5; V: TRBV18; length: 13; size: -; CDR3: ASSAGTGPLQPQH
J: TRBJ2-6; V: TRBV25-1; length: 13; size: few; CDR3: ASPPGPAGANVLT
J: TRBJ2-2; V: TRBV11-3; length: 12; size: few; CDR3: ASSFMSVTGELF
J: TRBJ2-7; V: TRBV27; length: 14; size: few; CDR3: ASSLSNRGATYEQY
J: TRBJ2-7; V: TRBV12-3/TRBV12-4; length: 12; size: -; CDR3: ASSGQGNSYEQY
J: TRBJ2-2; V: TRBV12-3/TRBV12-4; length: 13; size: many; CDR3: ASRRQDRYTGELF
J: TRBJ2-6; V: TRBV19; length: 12; size: -; CDR3: ASSHGSGANVLT
J: TRBJ2-2; V: TRBV5-1; length: 15; size: few; CDR3: ASTLLGGGLNTGELF
J: TRBJ1-2; V: TRBV7-8; length: 17; size: many; CDR3: ASSLKTAGGVSANYGYT
J: TRBJ2-5; V: TRBV6-6; length: 11; size: -; CDR3: ASSWGVQETQY
J: TRBJ2-3; V: TRBV6-5; length: 13; size: few; CDR3: ASSLARGWTDTQY
J: TRBJ2-7; V: TRBV29-1; length: 12; size: -; CDR3: SVEGTGQSYEQY
J: TRBJ2-7; V: TRBV6-5; length: 14; size: few; CDR3: ASSHAAGVIPYEQY
J: TRBJ2-3; V: TRBV20-1; length: 12; size: -; CDR3: SARSGRALDTQY
J: TRBJ1-1; V: TRBV5-6; length: 11; size: many; CDR3: ASSFPGNTEAF
J: TRBJ1-2; V: TRBV7-9; length: 12; size: few; CDR3: ASSLAAREPGYT